These 30 T cell receptor beta chains came from one sample sequenced in a study of blood T cells in healthy people across ages. A second PCR, run for 7 to 11 cycles, used a sample-barcoded 5' primer plus a J-beta primer mix. TCRdb independently ran MiXCR on the 5' RACE reads; one entry per CDR3 protein. This sample has around 700,000 distinct CDR3 sequences, with 20% to 30% found just once. These data were likewise used in another study, on T cells of mothers and their children.

The sample was blood. Receptor source: a boy aged 10-17 years in good health.

This clonotype was seen a handful of times. J is TRBJ2-5 and V is TRBV11-3; 11 bases map to TRBD2. The ends lost 7 bases at V and 5 bases at J; junction bases unmatched: 6. The germline V gene has CDR1 SGHNT and CDR2 YENEEA. CDR3 length: 14 residues. The CDR3, as DNA: TGTGCCAGCACCGAGACTAGCGGGGACGAGACCCAGTACTTC. It specifies CASTETSGDETQYF.

V gene TRBV10-3 combines with J gene TRBJ1-1; D unresolved. V lost 4 bases to trimming and J lost 0 bases, with 6 bases between them. Germline loops: CDR1 ENHRY, CDR2 SYGVKD. The CDR3 has 13 residues. The CDR3 is CAISGRMNTEAFF. CDR3 DNA: TGTGCCATCAGTGGGCGGATGAACACTGAAGCTTTCTTT.

The sample holds a few counts of this clonotype. The V call is TRBV15, the J call TRBJ2-7; D is possibly TRBD2 (5 bases). The CDR3 consists of 12 residues. Germline CDR1 is LNHNV and CDR2 is YYDKDF (reference sequence). Trimming took off 3 bases at V and 6 bases at J, with 9 bases between the two ends. The chain's CDR3 is CATSSDYFEQYF. As DNA, the CDR3 is TGTGCCACCAGCAGTGACTATTTCGAGCAGTACTTC.

This chain links TRBV15 with TRBJ2-3; D not resolved. The length of the CDR3 is 15 residues. Germline values: CDR1 LNHNV, CDR2 YYDKDF (reference sequence). V was pared by 1 base and J by 2 bases, with 10 bases between. The CDR3 loop reads CATSRAKGVTDTQYF. CDR3 sequence (DNA): TGTGCCACCAGCAGAGCCAAAGGCGTCACAGATACGCAGTATTTT.

This clonotype was seen repeatedly, ten times or more. The CDR3 spells CASSGAGTQYF. CDR3 coding DNA: TGCGCCAGTAGCGGGGCGGGTACGCAGTATTTT. This chain uses TRBV10-2 with TRBJ2-3; 8 bases are shared with TRBD2. The V segment lost 9 bases and the J segment 8 bases; nucleotides outside the gene matches: 4. Germline assignment: CDR1 WSHSY and CDR2 SAAADI. This CDR3 is 11 amino acids long.

The chain combines TRBV3-1 with TRBJ2-5, with TRBD2 identical over 12 bases. The J call may be mistaken, given a closer DNA end match to TRBJ2-1. The length of the CDR3 is 17 residues. Germline-derived CDR1 and CDR2 are LGHDT and YNNKEL (reference sequence). The CDR3 region is CASSQLPRLAGANEQFF. As DNA, the CDR3 is TGTGCCAGCAGCCAATTACCCAGACTAGCGGGAGCAAATGAGCAGTTCTTC.

A few counts support this clonotype. V gene TRBV12-3 or TRBV12-4 combines with J gene TRBJ2-4; 11 bases line up with TRBD1. J was trimmed by 3 bases and V by 5 bases; bases with no gene match: 6. The CDR3 runs 16 residues. The CDR3 DNA reads as TGTGCCAGCAGTCCGGGGACAGGGGGTCACAAAAACATTCAGTACTTC. Translating gives CASSPGTGGHKNIQYF.

This clonotype occurred many times. J is TRBJ1-1 and V is TRBV6-1; the D gene is possibly TRBD1 (5 bases). V lost 8 bases, J lost 6 bases, and 10 bases lay in between. The germline V gene encodes CDR1 MNHNS and CDR2 SASEGT. CDR3 length: 11 amino acids. The CDR3 reads CASSQGSEAFF. The CDR3 DNA reads TGTGCCAGCTCTCAGGGATCTGAAGCTTTCTTT.

The V gene is TRBV7-9, the J gene TRBJ1-2; D not resolved. Trimming shortened V by 5 bases and J by 5 bases, and 12 bases separated the two germline ends. The CDR3 sequence is 13 residues long. From germline, CDR1 is SEHNR and CDR2 FQNEAQ (reference sequence). The CDR3 here is CASSTVPDYGYTF. CDR3 nucleotide sequence: TGTGCCAGCAGCACAGTGCCGGATTATGGCTACACCTTC.

This clonotype was recorded at least ten times. One end of the junction is discordant with germline, which a read error may explain. The chain recombines TRBV4-1 with TRBJ2-5; 8 bases map to TRBD2. In germline, CDR1 is MGHRA, CDR2 YSYEKL. The CDR3 is 15 residues long. CDR3 DNA: TGTGCCAGCAGTACCTTAGCGGGATCCCAAGAGACCCAGTACTTC. Its protein is CASSTLAGSQETQYF.

V gene TRBV21-1 combines with J gene TRBJ1-6; the D call in the table, TRBD1, was not verified against the DNA. TRBV21-1 is a documented pseudogene. The CDR3 has 16 residues. The CDR3 DNA is TGTGCCAGCAGCAAAGACGGACAGGGGCAGAATTCACCCCTCCACTTT. Its translation: CASSKDGQGQNSPLHF.

The chain has TRBV7-2 and TRBJ2-3, with TRBD1 matching 7 bases. This CDR3 is built from 15 residues. Germline V gene sequence: CDR1 SGHTA, CDR2 FQGNSA. V trimming: 5 bases; J trimming: 4 bases; junction bases outside the gene matches: 9. CDR3 DNA sequence: TGTGCCAGCAGCGCGAGACAGGGATTGGCAGATACGCAGTATTTT. It codes for CASSARQGLADTQYF.

The chain recombines TRBV4-1 with TRBJ2-5; the D gene is possibly TRBD1 (5 bases). The DNA end is a closer match to TRBJ2-1, so the J assignment may be wrong. The CDR3 has 13 amino acids. Germline V gene sequence: CDR1 MGHRA, CDR2 YSYEKL. CDR3 loop: CASSQDGASEQFF. The CDR3, as DNA: TGCGCCAGCAGCCAAGATGGGGCCAGTGAGCAGTTCTTC.

This chain links TRBV2 with TRBJ1-5; TRBD1 matches 7 bases. This CDR3 spans 16 amino acids. V lost 8 bases to trimming and J lost 3 bases; unmatched junction nucleotides: 13. Germline values: CDR1 SNHLY, CDR2 FYNNEI. CDR3 nucleotides: TGTGCCAGCGGCCAGGAGGGACAGAGGTTCAATCAGCCCCAGCATTTT. This gives the protein CASGQEGQRFNQPQHF. The full variable domain, its missing parts supplied by reference TRBV2 and TRBJ1-5, is EPEVTQTPSHQVTQMGQEVILRCVPISNHLYFYWYRQILGQKVEFLVSFYNNEISEKSEIFDDQFSVERPDGSNFTLKIRSTKLEDSAMYFCASGQEGQRFNQPQHFGDGTRLSIL.

The chain recombines TRBV12-3 or TRBV12-4 with TRBJ2-7; the D gene is possibly TRBD1 (6 bases). The V gene lost 6 bases and the J gene lost 0 bases, with 12 bases spanning the gap. This CDR3 comprises 14 residues. CDR3 DNA sequence: TGTGCCAGCAGCCCGGGACAACGCTCCTACGAGCAGTACTTC. Protein: CASSPGQRSYEQYF.

The CDR3 reads CASSLGGASQPQHF. As DNA, the CDR3 is TGTGCCAGCAGCTTAGGTGGGGCGAGTCAGCCCCAGCATTTT. V is TRBV7-2 and J is TRBJ1-5, with D tentatively TRBD1 (5 bases). Germline V lookup: CDR1 SGHTA, CDR2 FQGNSA. This CDR3 comprises 14 residues. With 1 base removed from V and 6 bases from J, the gap between germline ends came to 10 bases.

V usage is TRBV28 and J usage is TRBJ2-7; 9 nucleotides agree with TRBD1. The ends lost 4 bases at V and 6 bases at J; junction bases unmatched: 13. This CDR3 region has 16 residues. Germline V gene sequence: CDR1 MDHEN, CDR2 SYDVKM. The CDR3: CASSSSRQGVYLEQYF. CDR3 nucleotide sequence: TGTGCCAGCAGTTCATCACGACAGGGGGTGTATCTCGAGCAGTACTTC.

This chain uses TRBV4-1 with TRBJ2-3, with 8 bases that match TRBD2. Trimming at V came to 1 base and at J to 7 bases, leaving 4 bases not matched to a gene. The CDR3 is 14 residues long. From germline, CDR1 is MGHRA and CDR2 YSYEKL. DNA for the CDR3: TGCGCCAGCAGCCAAGGGACTAGCTTGAATACGCAGTATTTT. Translation: CASSQGTSLNTQYF.

The chain is built from TRBV5-1 and TRBJ1-4; D is undetermined. V lost 0 bases and J 3 bases, leaving 6 bases between the germline ends. The CDR3 sequence is 14 residues long. The V gene's germline CDR1 is SGHRS and CDR2 YFSETQ. As DNA, the CDR3 is TGCGCCAGCAGCTTGGACAGCTCTAATGAAAAACTGTTTTTT. Protein product: CASSLDSSNEKLFF.

This chain uses TRBV7-9 with TRBJ2-7; D gene uncertain. The CDR3 is 12 amino acids. The germline V gene encodes CDR1 SEHNR and CDR2 FQNEAQ (reference sequence). V lost 3 bases and J lost 7, with 10 bases in between. DNA for the CDR3: TGTGCCAGCAGCTTCGGAGAGAATGAGCAGTACTTC. This translates into CASSFGENEQYF.

This clonotype was detected a few times. The chain joins TRBV21-1 to TRBJ2-7; the D segment call TRBD1 is taken from the table without a DNA check. TRBV21-1 corresponds to a pseudogene. This CDR3 comprises 16 residues. The CDR3 sequence: CASSKARGQNPYEQYF. In DNA form, the CDR3 reads TGTGCCAGCAGCAAAGCTAGGGGACAGAACCCCTACGAGCAGTACTTC.

J is TRBJ2-1 and V is TRBV20-1; 9 bases are shared with TRBD2. Germline V gives CDR1 DFQATT, CDR2 SNEGSKA (reference sequence). The CDR3 runs to 16 residues. The ends lost 6 bases at V and 3 bases at J; junction bases unmatched: 12. CDR3: CSAPSGGFLDYNEQFF. For the CDR3, the DNA is TGCAGTGCCCCGAGCGGGGGGTTCCTTGACTACAATGAGCAGTTCTTC.

In its sample, this clonotype was seen a few times. J is TRBJ2-7 and V is TRBV29-1; D may correspond to TRBD1 or TRBD2 (5 bases each). In germline, CDR1 is SQVTM, CDR2 ANQGSEA. This CDR3 comprises 13 residues. The CDR3 reads CGAEAGSSYEQYF. The CDR3 DNA reads as TGCGGCGCCGAAGCAGGGAGCTCCTACGAGCAGTACTTC.

The gene calls are TRBV6-5 and TRBJ2-5; tentatively, D is TRBD1 or TRBD2 (5 bases each). The assigned J gene may be wrong: the sequence end matches TRBJ2-7 better. Germline assignment: CDR1 MNHEY and CDR2 SVGAGI. The length of the CDR3 is 13 residues. CDR3 DNA: TGTGCCAGCAGTAAGGGGACCGCTTACGAGCAGTACTTC. Translated: CASSKGTAYEQYF.

V is TRBV29-1 and J is TRBJ1-2; 9 nucleotides match TRBD1. After removal of 4 bases from V and 3 bases from J, the junction contained 3 bases not matched to a gene. Germline CDR1 SQVTM, CDR2 ANQGSEA. The CDR3 extends over 13 amino acids. This CDR3 reads CSVGRDRDYGYTF. The CDR3 bases are TGCAGCGTTGGGAGGGACAGGGACTATGGCTACACCTTC.

There are a few counts of this clonotype. V and J are TRBV27 and TRBJ2-5; perhaps D is TRBD1 or TRBD2 (5 bases each). V lost 5 bases and J lost 2, with 18 bases in between. CDR1 is MNHEY, CDR2 SMNVEV, per germline (reference sequence). CDR3 length equals 16 residues. CDR3 nucleotide sequence: TGTGCCAGCAGTCAAAGCCGGGACGGAAATCAAGAGACCCAGTACTTC. Protein sequence: CASSQSRDGNQETQYF.

The table lists this clonotype with a few counts. The chain employs TRBV6-6 and TRBJ1-3; unclear D gene. This CDR3 contains 14 residues. The germline V gene encodes CDR1 MNHNY and CDR2 SVGAGI (reference sequence). V was trimmed by 6 bases and J by 0 bases, leaving 9 bases between them. The DNA for the CDR3 is TGTGCCAGCAGCGACGTAGGCTCTGGAAACACCATATATTTT. It codes for CASSDVGSGNTIYF.

This clonotype was picked up a small number of times. The germline gene is not matched at one end of the junction; a read error may be the cause. The V and J genes are TRBV12-3 or TRBV12-4 and TRBJ2-7, with TRBD2 matching over 9 bases. There are 12 residues in the CDR3. For the CDR3, the DNA is TGTGCCGGCAGTCGGACTAGCGACGAGCAGTACTTC. This gives the protein CAGSRTSDEQYF.

The sample holds a few counts of this clonotype. The CDR3 reads CASSQDSGGNEQFF. CDR3 bases: TGTGCCAGCAGCCAAGATAGCGGGGGCAATGAGCAGTTCTTC. This chain joins TRBV3-1 and TRBJ2-1, with 9 bases aligning to TRBD2. This CDR3 spans 14 amino acids. With V trimmed by 0 bases and J by 6 bases, 0 bases remained unmatched. CDR1 is LGHDT and CDR2 is YNNKEL in the germline V gene (reference sequence).

As regards this clonotype: The junction shows a germline mismatch at one end, possibly a read error. The chain carries TRBV5-1 and TRBJ2-4; 9 nucleotides line up with TRBD1. CDR3 length equals 19 residues. Germline CDR1 is SGHRS and CDR2 is YFSETQ. The CDR3: CASSLGSLGTGLAKNIQHF. The CDR3 nucleotides read TGCGCCAGCAGCTTGGGGTCTTTGGGGACAGGGTTAGCCAAAAACATTCAGCACTTC. Variable domain in full (rest from reference TRBV5-1 and TRBJ2-4): KAGVTQTPRYLIKTRGQQVTLSCSPISGHRSVSWYQQTPGQGLQFLFEYFSETQRNKGNFPGRFSGRQFSNSRSEMNVSTLELGDSALYLCASSLGSLGTGLAKNIQHFGAGTRLSVL.